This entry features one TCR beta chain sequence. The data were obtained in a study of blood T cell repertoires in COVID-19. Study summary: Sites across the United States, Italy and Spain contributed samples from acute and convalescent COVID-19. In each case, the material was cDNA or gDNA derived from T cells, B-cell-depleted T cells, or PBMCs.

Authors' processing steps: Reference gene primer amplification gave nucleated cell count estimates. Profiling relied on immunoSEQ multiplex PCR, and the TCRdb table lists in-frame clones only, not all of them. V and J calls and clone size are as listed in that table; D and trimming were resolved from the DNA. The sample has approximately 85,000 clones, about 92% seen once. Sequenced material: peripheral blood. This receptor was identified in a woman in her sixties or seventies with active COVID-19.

In DNA form, the CDR3 reads TGTGCCAGCTCACCAATGGCAACGACAGGGGATGAAGCTTTCTTT. It is translated as CASSPMATTGDEAFF. The chain recombines TRBV18 with TRBJ1-1; 8 bases line up with TRBD1. CDR3 size: 15 residues. J gave up 7 bases and V 2 bases, and 9 bases lay outside the gene matches. Germline values: CDR1 KGHSH, CDR2 LQKENI.